The rows below give T cell receptor beta chains drawn from one sample of a study of TIL therapy for anti-PD-1-resistant metastatic lung cancer. The data were produced by immunoSEQ multiplex PCR, yet TCRdb's version contains in-frame clones alone and is incomplete. The repertoire has under 65,000 clones, roughly four fifths of them found once; the top ten carry less than 3.5%. The sample here was blood, taken at baseline. These receptors were obtained from a person aged 25 to 80 with non-small cell lung cancer. CDR3s include the opening cysteine and the closing phenylalanine or tryptophan. D genes are given only for firm matches. Clone size appears in some rows only: once, few, many, or a class for an expanded clone.

>TRBJ2-2|TRBV6-5|NA|NA
CASSYSIGRGAGELFF
TGTGCCAGCAGTTACTCGATCGGGAGAGGGGCCGGGGAGCTGTTTTTT
>TRBJ1-2|TRBV7-2|NA|NA
CASSQQGLGGYTF
TGTGCCAGCAGTCAACAGGGTTTGGGTGGCTACACCTTC
>TRBJ1-1|TRBV10-1|NA|NA
CASSEAGANTEAFF
TGCGCCAGCAGTGAGGCAGGCGCGAACACTGAAGCTTTCTTT
>TRBJ2-2|TRBV18|NA|NA
CASSPTLANTGELFF
TGTGCCAGCTCACCCACCCTGGCGAACACCGGGGAGCTGTTTTTT
>TRBJ2-5|TRBV30|NA|TRBD2
CAWTRGSVEETQYF
TGTGCCTGGACACGCGGGAGTGTAGAAGAGACCCAGTACTTC
>TRBJ2-3|TRBV7-2|NA|NA
CASSLGGAGYSADTQYF
TGTGCCAGCAGCTTAGGGGGCGCGGGTTATAGTGCAGATACGCAGTATTTT
>TRBJ2-1|TRBV30|NA|TRBD1
CAWSSNRGAYEQFF
TGTGCCTGGAGTTCGAACAGGGGGGCGTATGAGCAGTTCTTC
>TRBJ2-5|TRBV5-8|NA|TRBD1
CASSLGGTGAETQYF
TGTGCCAGCAGCTTGGGAGGGACAGGGGCAGAGACCCAGTACTTC
>TRBJ2-1|TRBV5-6|once|NA
CASSPRLDNEQFF
TGTGCCAGCAGCCCCCGGCTAGACAATGAGCAGTTCTTC
>TRBJ2-5|TRBV7-2|NA|NA
CASSLAGPRAQETQYF
TGTGCCAGCAGCTTAGCGGGACCTCGGGCCCAAGAGACCCAGTACTTC
>TRBJ1-6|TRBV11-3|NA|NA
CASSYPNPGLMFSYNSPLHF
TGTGCCAGCAGTTACCCGAACCCGGGACTCATGTTCTCCTATAATTCACCCCTCCACTTT
>TRBJ1-1|TRBV18|once|NA
CASSPPGQYTEAFF
TGTGCCAGCTCACCCCCGGGACAATATACTGAAGCTTTCTTT
>TRBJ1-3|TRBV11-2|NA|NA
CASSLGLGNGNTIYF
TGTGCCAGCAGCTTAGGCCTTGGTAATGGAAACACCATATATTTT
>TRBJ1-1|TRBV10-3|few|NA
CAIAVLTNTEAFF
TGTGCCATCGCAGTTTTAACGAACACTGAAGCTTTCTTT
>TRBJ2-1|TRBV28|once|TRBD2
CASALNPGGREQFF
TGTGCCAGCGCCCTGAATCCGGGAGGGCGTGAGCAGTTCTTC
>TRBJ2-5|TRBV11-2|NA|NA
CASSFTAGAPSETQYF
TGTGCCAGCAGCTTCACGGCGGGGGCCCCCTCCGAGACCCAGTACTTC
>TRBJ2-1|TRBV4-3|NA|NA
CASSRMRVSYNEQFF
TGCGCCAGCAGCCGTATGAGGGTCTCCTACAATGAGCAGTTCTTC